What follows are 17 T cell receptor beta chains derived from one specimen sequenced in a study of PD-1 blockade in mismatch repair-deficient tumors (dated by TCRdb to 2015 to 2018). Library preparation used the immunoSEQ multiplex PCR assay. In TCRdb, the immuneACCESS table is reduced to in-frame sequences with V and J assigned. These tables do not hold every clone; where another copy was compared, an unresolved V gene accounts for under half, and the others remain unexplained. Across this sample there are 40,000 to 60,000 clones, with approximately 80% seen only once. Of the sample, roughly 3.3% is held by the ten largest clones. Per the publication, the time point label means: peripheral blood before pembrolizumab. Specimen: PBMCs, collected before pembrolizumab treatment. These receptors were taken from an adult with mismatch repair-deficient cancer.

The rearrangement uses TRBV18 and TRBJ2-7; D not certain. From germline, CDR1 is KGHSH and CDR2 LQKENI. Trimming cost V 4 bases and J 6 bases, with 13 bases left between them. CDR3 length equals 13 residues. The CDR3 protein is CASSLNSVVEQYF. As DNA, the CDR3 is TGTGCCAGCTCACTTAACTCCGTGGTCGAGCAGTACTTC.

The rearrangement joins TRBV27 to TRBJ2-2; D not resolved. CDR1 is MNHEY, CDR2 SMNVEV, per germline (reference sequence). The CDR3 extends over 15 amino acids. The ends were cut back, 3 bases at V and 1 base at J, with 9 bases in the middle. CDR3 bases: TGTGCCAGCAGTTTCCAAACCGGGAACACCGGGGAGCTGTTTTTT. This translates into CASSFQTGNTGELFF.

This clone showed up just a few times. The chain employs TRBV11-2 and TRBJ1-1; no reliable D call. Trimming took 0 bases from V and 1 from J, leaving 9 bases between them. The CDR3 extends over 15 amino acids. Germline CDR1 is SGHAT and CDR2 is FQNNGV. DNA for the CDR3: TGTGCCAGCAGCTTAGATGCATCCAGGAACACTGAAGCTTTCTTT. Translating gives CASSLDASRNTEAFF.

This clone was picked up a small number of times. CDR3 coding DNA: TGTGCCTGGAGTGTACGGGGCGATTACAATGAGCAGTTCTTC. Encoded protein: CAWSVRGDYNEQFF. The V gene is TRBV30, the J gene TRBJ2-1, with D possibly called TRBD1 or TRBD2 (5 bases each). This CDR3 has 14 residues. In germline, CDR1 is GTSNPN, CDR2 SVGIG (reference sequence). Deletions cut 0 bases from V and 4 bases from J, with 10 bases between.

The sample holds a few counts of this clone. The V call is TRBV5-1, the J call TRBJ2-1; 13 bases fit TRBD2. Trimming cost V 2 bases and J 3 bases; bases outside gene matches: 5. CDR3 length: 17 residues. Germline V gene data show CDR1 as SGHRS and CDR2 as YFSETQ. The DNA of the CDR3 is TGCGCCAGCAGCTTCCAAGGACTAGCGGGAGTCTACAATGAGCAGTTCTTC. Amino acids: CASSFQGLAGVYNEQFF.

The chain has TRBV6-4 and TRBJ1-4, with 10 nucleotides matching TRBD1. V was pared by 6 bases and J by 7 bases, with 5 bases of the junction left unmatched. Germline values: CDR1 MRHNA, CDR2 SNTAGT. This CDR3 is built from 14 residues. The CDR3: CASSEGQGSEKLFF. The CDR3 DNA reads as TGTGCCAGCAGCGAGGGACAGGGGAGTGAAAAACTGTTTTTT.

This rearrangement joins TRBV2 to TRBJ2-7, with D tentatively TRBD2 (6 bases). The CDR3 length is 14 residues. Trimming took 6 bases from V and 0 from J, leaving 12 bases between them. Germline CDR1 reads SNHLY; CDR2 reads FYNNEI. CDR3 amino acids: CASREGTHSYEQYF. The DNA for the CDR3 is TGTGCCAGCAGGGAGGGGACCCACTCCTACGAGCAGTACTTC.

The chain joins TRBV10-2 to TRBJ2-5; D is unresolved. CDR1 is WSHSY, CDR2 SAAADI, per germline. V was clipped by 7 bases and J by 3 bases, with 15 bases between them. This CDR3 is 14 amino acids long. The CDR3 nucleotides are TGCGCCAGCACCCCCAGGACGGATAAAGAGACCCAGTACTTC. The encoded protein is CASTPRTDKETQYF.

The rearrangement links TRBV6-6 to TRBJ2-2; no definite D call. The ends were cut back, 5 bases at V and 1 base at J, with 8 bases in the middle. The CDR3 is 14 residues long. The germline CDR1 and CDR2 sequences are MNHNY and SVGAGI (reference sequence). The CDR3 reads CASSPTRNTGELFF. For the CDR3, the DNA is TGTGCCAGCAGTCCAACCCGGAACACCGGGGAGCTGTTTTTT.

The chain employs TRBV30 and TRBJ1-1, with unresolved D. Germline V gene data show CDR1 as GTSNPN and CDR2 as SVGIG (reference sequence). Trimming stripped 2 bases from V and 5 bases from J, with 15 bases between. The CDR3 contains 14 residues. The CDR3 bases are TGTGCCTGGAGTCATAATTGGGGAGGGACTGAAGCTTTCTTT. Protein product: CAWSHNWGGTEAFF.

The chain links TRBV6-5 to TRBJ1-1; the D gene is possibly TRBD1 (5 bases). Trimming cost V 6 bases and J 1 base, with 6 bases left between them. Per the germline V gene, CDR1 is MNHEY and CDR2 is SVGAGI. The CDR3 is 12 residues long. The CDR3 nucleotides are TGTGCCAGCAGGGGGGGGAACACTGAAGCTTTCTTT. Its translation is CASRGGNTEAFF.

This chain connects TRBV6-6 to TRBJ2-7; 9 bases match TRBD1. Germline V lookup: CDR1 MNHNY, CDR2 SVGAGI (reference sequence). The CDR3 loop spans 13 amino acids. V trimming: 7 bases; J trimming: 4 bases; junction bases outside the gene matches: 5. The DNA for the CDR3 is TGTGCCAGCAACGGCGGGACAGGGTACGAGCAGTACTTC. It encodes CASNGGTGYEQYF.

The chain is built from TRBV6-6 and TRBJ1-3; no definite D call. The CDR3 totals 16 residues. The V end was cut by 0 bases, the J end by 0 bases, with 9 bases between. CDR1 is MNHNY and CDR2 is SVGAGI in the germline V gene (reference sequence). For the CDR3, the DNA is TGTGCCAGCAGTTACTCAGGCACAAGCTCTGGAAACACCATATATTTT. Translating gives CASSYSGTSSGNTIYF.

The genes are TRBV27 and TRBJ2-1; 8 bases line up with TRBD1. Germline CDR1 is MNHEY and CDR2 is SMNVEV (reference sequence). With 4 bases clipped from V and 8 bases from J, the junction kept 13 bases outside the gene matches. The CDR3 has 16 amino acids. As DNA, the CDR3 is TGTGCCAGCAGTTCGATGGGGCAGGGGGCTTGGGATGAGCAGTTCTTC. It codes for CASSSMGQGAWDEQFF.

This clone was recorded once. The sample holds other DNA sequences that translate to the same CDR3. This chain links TRBV19 with TRBJ2-6; D is perhaps TRBD1 (6 bases). Trimming pared 3 bases from V and 4 bases from J, leaving 10 bases between. The CDR3 runs 15 residues. Germline CDR1 reads LNHDA; CDR2 reads SQIVND (reference sequence). The CDR3 DNA reads TGTGCCAGTAGTATTACAGGGTCCGGGGCCAACGTCCTGACTTTC. Translating gives CASSITGSGANVLTF.

This chain links TRBV5-8 with TRBJ2-1, with 7 nucleotides matching TRBD1. Trimming took 0 bases from V and 1 from J; bases not matched to a gene: 1. Germline CDR1 SGHTS, CDR2 YDEGEE. This CDR3 contains 15 residues. The CDR3 bases are TGTGCCAGCAGCTTGGAACAGGGGTCCTACAATGAGCAGTTCTTC. Amino acids: CASSLEQGSYNEQFF.

The J gene is TRBJ2-5, the V gene TRBV11-1; D unclear. The CDR3 is made up of 15 amino acids. With 0 bases removed from V and 7 bases from J, the gap between germline ends came to 15 bases. In germline, CDR1 is SGHAT, CDR2 FQDESV (reference sequence). CDR3 loop: CASSLAGLVRGTQYF. Written as DNA, the CDR3 is TGTGCCAGCAGCTTAGCGGGTCTAGTTAGAGGGACCCAGTACTTC.